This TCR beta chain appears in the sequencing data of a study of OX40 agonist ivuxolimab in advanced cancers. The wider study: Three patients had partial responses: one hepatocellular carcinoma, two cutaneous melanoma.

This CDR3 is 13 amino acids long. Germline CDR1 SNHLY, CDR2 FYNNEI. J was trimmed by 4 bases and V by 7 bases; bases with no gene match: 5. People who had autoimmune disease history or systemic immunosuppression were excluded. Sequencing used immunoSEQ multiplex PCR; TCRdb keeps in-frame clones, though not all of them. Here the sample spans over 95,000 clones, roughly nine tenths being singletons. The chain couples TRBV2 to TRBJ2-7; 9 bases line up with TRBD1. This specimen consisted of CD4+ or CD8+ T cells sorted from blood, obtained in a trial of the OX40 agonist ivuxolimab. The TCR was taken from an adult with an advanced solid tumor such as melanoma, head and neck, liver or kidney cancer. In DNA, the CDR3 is TGTGCCAGCAAGGGACAGGGAGGATACGAGCAGTACTTC. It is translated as CASKGQGGYEQYF.